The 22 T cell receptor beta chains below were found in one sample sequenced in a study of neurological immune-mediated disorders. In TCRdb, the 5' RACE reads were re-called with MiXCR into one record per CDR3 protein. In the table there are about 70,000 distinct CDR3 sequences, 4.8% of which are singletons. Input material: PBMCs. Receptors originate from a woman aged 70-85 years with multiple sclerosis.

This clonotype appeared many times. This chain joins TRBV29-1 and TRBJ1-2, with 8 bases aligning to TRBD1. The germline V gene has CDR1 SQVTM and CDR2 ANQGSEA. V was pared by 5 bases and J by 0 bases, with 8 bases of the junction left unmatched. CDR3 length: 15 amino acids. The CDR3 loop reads CSVSQGASSNYGYTF. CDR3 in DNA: TGCAGCGTTTCCCAGGGGGCTAGTTCTAACTATGGCTACACCTTC. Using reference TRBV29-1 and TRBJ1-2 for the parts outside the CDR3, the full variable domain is SAVISQKPSRDICQRGTSLTIQCQVDSQVTMMFWYRQQPGQSLTLIATANQGSEATYESGFVIDKFPISRPNLTFSTLTVSNMSPEDSSIYLCSVSQGASSNYGYTFGSGTRLTVV.

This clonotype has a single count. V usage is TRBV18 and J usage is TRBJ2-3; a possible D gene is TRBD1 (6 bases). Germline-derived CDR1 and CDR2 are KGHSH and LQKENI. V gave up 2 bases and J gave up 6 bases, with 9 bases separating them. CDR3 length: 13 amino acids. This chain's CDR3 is CASSPGGADTQYF. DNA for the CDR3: TGTGCCAGCTCACCAGGGGGCGCGGATACGCAGTATTTT. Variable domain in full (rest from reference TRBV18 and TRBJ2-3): NAGVMQNPRHLVRRRGQEARLRCSPMKGHSHVYWYRQLPEEGLKFMVYLQKENIIDESGMPKERFSAEFPKEGPSILRIQQVVRGDSAAYFCASSPGGADTQYFGPGTRLTVL.

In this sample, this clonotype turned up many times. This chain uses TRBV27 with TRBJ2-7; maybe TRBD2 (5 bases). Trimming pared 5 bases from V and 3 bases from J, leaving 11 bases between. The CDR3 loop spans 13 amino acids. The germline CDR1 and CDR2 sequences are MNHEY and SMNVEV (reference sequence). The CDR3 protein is CASSRGWRYEQYF. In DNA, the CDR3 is TGTGCCAGCAGTAGAGGGTGGCGCTACGAGCAGTACTTC.

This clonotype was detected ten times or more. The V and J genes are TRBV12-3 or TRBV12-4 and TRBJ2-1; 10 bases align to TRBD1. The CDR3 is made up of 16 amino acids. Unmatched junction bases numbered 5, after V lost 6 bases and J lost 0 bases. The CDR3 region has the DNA TGTGCCAGCAGAGAGGGACAGGGGTTCTCCTACAATGAGCAGTTCTTC. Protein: CASREGQGFSYNEQFF.

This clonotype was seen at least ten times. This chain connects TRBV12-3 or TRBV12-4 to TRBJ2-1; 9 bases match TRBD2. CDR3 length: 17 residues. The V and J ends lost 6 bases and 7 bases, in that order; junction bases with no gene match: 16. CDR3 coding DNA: TGTGCCAGCAGCCAAATTCCGGTAGCGGGAGTGAGGAATGAGCAGTTCTTC. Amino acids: CASSQIPVAGVRNEQFF.

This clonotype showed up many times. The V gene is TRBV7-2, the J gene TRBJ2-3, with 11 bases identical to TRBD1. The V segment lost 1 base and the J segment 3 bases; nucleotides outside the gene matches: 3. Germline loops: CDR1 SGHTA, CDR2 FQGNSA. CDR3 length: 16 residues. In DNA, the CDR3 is TGTGCCAGCAGCTTAGATGGGGACAGGGGGACAGATACGCAGTATTTT. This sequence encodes CASSLDGDRGTDTQYF.

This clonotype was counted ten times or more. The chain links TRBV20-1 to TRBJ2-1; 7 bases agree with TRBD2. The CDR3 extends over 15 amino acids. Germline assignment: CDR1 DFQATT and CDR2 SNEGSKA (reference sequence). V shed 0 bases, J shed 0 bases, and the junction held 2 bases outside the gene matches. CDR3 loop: CSARDLAVSYNEQFF. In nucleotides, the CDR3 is TGCAGTGCTAGAGACCTAGCGGTCTCCTACAATGAGCAGTTCTTC.

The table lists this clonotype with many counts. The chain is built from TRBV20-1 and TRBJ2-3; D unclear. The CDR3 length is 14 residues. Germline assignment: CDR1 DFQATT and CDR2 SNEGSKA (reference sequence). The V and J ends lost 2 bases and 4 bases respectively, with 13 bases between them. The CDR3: CSARFPPISDTQYF. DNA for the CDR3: TGCAGTGCTAGATTTCCCCCGATTTCAGATACGCAGTATTTT.

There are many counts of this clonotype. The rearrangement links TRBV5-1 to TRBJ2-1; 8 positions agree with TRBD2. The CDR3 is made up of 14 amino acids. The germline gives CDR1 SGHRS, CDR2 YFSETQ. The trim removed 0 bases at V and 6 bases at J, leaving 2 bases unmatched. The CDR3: CASSLGGTSNEQFF. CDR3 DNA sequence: TGCGCCAGCAGCTTGGGAGGGACTAGCAATGAGCAGTTCTTC.

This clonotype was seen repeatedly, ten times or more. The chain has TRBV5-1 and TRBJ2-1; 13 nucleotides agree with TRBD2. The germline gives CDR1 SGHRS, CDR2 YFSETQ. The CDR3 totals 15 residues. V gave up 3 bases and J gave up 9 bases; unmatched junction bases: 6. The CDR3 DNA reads TGCGCCAGCAGCTGGACTAGCGGGAGTAATGGTGAGCAGTTCTTC. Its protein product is CASSWTSGSNGEQFF.

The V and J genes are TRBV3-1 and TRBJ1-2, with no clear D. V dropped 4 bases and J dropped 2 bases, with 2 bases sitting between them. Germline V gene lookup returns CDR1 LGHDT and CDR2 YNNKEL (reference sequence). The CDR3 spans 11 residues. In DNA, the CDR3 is TGTGCCAGCAGCCTCAACTATGGCTACACCTTC. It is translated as CASSLNYGYTF.

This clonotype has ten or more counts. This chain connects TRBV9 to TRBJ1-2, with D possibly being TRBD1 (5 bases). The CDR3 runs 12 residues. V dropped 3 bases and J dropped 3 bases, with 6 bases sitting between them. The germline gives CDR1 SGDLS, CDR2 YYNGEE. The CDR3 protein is CASSGRDYGYTF. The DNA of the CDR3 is TGTGCCAGCAGCGGCAGGGACTATGGCTACACCTTC.

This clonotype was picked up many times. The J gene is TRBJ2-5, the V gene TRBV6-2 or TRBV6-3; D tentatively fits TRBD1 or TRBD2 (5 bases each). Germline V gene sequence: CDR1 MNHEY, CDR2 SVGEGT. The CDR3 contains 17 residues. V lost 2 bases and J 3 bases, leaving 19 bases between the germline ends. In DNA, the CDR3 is TGTGCCAGCAGTTACCCCGGACTCGGGACCGGCAAAGAGACCCAGTACTTC. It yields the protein CASSYPGLGTGKETQYF.

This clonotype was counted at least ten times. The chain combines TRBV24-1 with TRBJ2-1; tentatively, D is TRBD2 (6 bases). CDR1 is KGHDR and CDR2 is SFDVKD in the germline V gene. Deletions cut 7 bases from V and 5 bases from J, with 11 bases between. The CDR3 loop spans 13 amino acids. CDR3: CATRGGINNEQFF. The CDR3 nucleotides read TGTGCCACCAGGGGCGGGATAAACAATGAGCAGTTCTTC.

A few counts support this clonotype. CDR3 coding DNA: TGCAGTGCTACCCACAGGGCCTACAATGAGCAGTTCTTC. Translated, it gives CSATHRAYNEQFF. The J gene is TRBJ2-1, the V gene TRBV20-1; perhaps TRBD1 as D (6 bases). Looked up from germline, CDR1 is DFQATT and CDR2 is SNEGSKA (reference sequence). This CDR3 is 13 amino acids long. V was trimmed by 4 bases and J by 2 bases, leaving 9 bases between them.

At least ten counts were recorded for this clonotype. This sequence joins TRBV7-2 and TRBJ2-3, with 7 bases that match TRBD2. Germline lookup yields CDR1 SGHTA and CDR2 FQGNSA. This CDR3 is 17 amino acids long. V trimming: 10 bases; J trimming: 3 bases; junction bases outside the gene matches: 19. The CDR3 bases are TGTGCCATCCACCAGAGCGGCGGGAGAAGGGCGACAGATACGCAGTATTTT. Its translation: CAIHQSGGRRATDTQYF.

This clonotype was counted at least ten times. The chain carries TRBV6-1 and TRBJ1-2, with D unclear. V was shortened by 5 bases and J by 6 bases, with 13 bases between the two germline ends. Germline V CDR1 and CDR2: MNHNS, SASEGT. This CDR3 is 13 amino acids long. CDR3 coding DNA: TGTGCCAGCAGTCTCCTGGGGAGGGATGGCTACACCTTC. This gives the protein CASSLLGRDGYTF.

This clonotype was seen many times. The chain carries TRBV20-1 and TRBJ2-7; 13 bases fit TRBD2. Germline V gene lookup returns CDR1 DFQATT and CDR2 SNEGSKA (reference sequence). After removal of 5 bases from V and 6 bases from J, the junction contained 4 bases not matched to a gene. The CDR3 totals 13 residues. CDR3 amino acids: CSAFRTSGSEQYF. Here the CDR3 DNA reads TGCAGTGCTTTTCGGACTAGCGGGAGCGAGCAGTACTTC.

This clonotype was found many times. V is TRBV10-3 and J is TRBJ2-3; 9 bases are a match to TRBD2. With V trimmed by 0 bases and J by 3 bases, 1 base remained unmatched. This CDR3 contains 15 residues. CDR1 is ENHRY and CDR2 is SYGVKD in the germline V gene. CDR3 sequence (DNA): TGTGCCATCAGTGAGTCCACTAGCGGGACAGATACGCAGTATTTT. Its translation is CAISESTSGTDTQYF.

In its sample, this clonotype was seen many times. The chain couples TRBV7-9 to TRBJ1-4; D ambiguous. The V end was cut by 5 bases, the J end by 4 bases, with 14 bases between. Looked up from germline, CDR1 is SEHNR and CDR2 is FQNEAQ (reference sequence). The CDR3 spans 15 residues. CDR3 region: CASSAVSGDNEKLFF. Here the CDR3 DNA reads TGTGCCAGCAGCGCCGTTAGCGGGGATAATGAAAAACTGTTTTTT.

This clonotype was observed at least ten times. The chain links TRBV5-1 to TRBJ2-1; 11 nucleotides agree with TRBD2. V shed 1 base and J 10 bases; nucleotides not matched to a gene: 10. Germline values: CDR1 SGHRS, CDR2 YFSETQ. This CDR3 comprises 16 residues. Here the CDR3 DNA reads TGCGCCAGCAGCTTGATGGCAGGGACTAGCGGAGCAGAGCAGTTCTTC. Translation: CASSLMAGTSGAEQFF.

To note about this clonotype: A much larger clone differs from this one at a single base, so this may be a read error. CDR3 bases: TGTGCCAGCAGCTTAGCAGGGAACACTGCAGCTTTCTTT. It specifies CASSLAGNTAAFF. This chain joins TRBV7-2 and TRBJ1-1; D not resolved. CDR1 and CDR2 from the germline V gene are SGHTA and FQGNSA. The CDR3 is 13 amino acids.